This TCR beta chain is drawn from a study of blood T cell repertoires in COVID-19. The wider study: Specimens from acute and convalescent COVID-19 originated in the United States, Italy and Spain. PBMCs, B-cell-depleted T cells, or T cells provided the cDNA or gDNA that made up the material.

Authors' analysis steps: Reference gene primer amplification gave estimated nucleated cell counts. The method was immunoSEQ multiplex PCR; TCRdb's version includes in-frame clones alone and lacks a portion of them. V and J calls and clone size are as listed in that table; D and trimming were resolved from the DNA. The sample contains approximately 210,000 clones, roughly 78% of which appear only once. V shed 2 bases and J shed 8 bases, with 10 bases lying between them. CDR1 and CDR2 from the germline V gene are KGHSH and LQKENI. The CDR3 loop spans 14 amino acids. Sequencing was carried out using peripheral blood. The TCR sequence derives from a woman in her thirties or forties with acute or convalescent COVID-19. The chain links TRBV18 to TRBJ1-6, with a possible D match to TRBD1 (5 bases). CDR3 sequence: CASSPSGKDSPLHF. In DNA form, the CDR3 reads TGTGCCAGCTCACCATCAGGGAAGGATTCACCCCTCCACTTT. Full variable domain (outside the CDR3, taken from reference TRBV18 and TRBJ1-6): NAGVMQNPRHLVRRRGQEARLRCSPMKGHSHVYWYRQLPEEGLKFMVYLQKENIIDESGMPKERFSAEFPKEGPSILRIQQVVRGDSAAYFCASSPSGKDSPLHFGNGTRLTVT.